A selection of T cell receptor beta chains follows, all from one sample in a study of CD8+CD57+ T cells in acquired aplastic anemia. TCRdb reprocessed the reads via MiXCR and lists one record per CDR3 protein. Of about 120,000 distinct CDR3 sequences listed, less than 50% are singletons. The specimen was sorted CD4+, CD8+, or CD8+CD57+ T cells (not recorded which) from PBMCs. These receptors were taken from a human donor with aplastic anemia. Both conserved end residues are trimmed from each CDR3.

V,J,CDR3
TRBV6-5,TRBJ1-1,ASSYGGIGMNTEAF
TRBV5-4,TRBJ1-3,ASSFNSGNTIY
TRBV20-1,TRBJ2-7,SARKLTGGDERY
TRBV6-1,TRBJ2-3,ASSEARAGRDTQY
TRBV20-1,TRBJ2-3,SARDYNTGIITDTHY
TRBV4-3,TRBJ2-7,ASSQDWTGYEQY
TRBV30,TRBJ1-5,AWSSGQGVRESQH
TRBV20-1,TRBJ2-1,SARARAGGRNEQF
TRBV4-2,TRBJ1-4,ASSLEQGEEKLF
TRBV7-3,TRBJ2-1,ASSYKGGYNEQF
TRBV10-3,TRBJ2-2,AISESERGNSGELF
TRBV4-1,TRBJ2-7,ASSSTLTTELEQY
TRBV3-1,TRBJ2-2,ASRLQGAAGELF
TRBV20-1,TRBJ2-2,SVPWVGGELF
TRBV3-1,TRBJ1-1,ASSQTGRYSAEAF
TRBV20-1,TRBJ1-1,SARDKGRYMNTEAF
TRBV20-1,TRBJ2-6,SATTPAGPGANVLT
TRBV2,TRBJ1-5,ASSEQGRGTQH
TRBV4-3,TRBJ2-6,ASSPGTGGSGANVLT
TRBV10-2,TRBJ2-1,ASTVGANEQF
TRBV2,TRBJ1-5,ASTPPGRGNQPQH
TRBV20-1,TRBJ2-3,SARSPGFSQY